This T cell receptor beta chain was sequenced during a study of blood T cells in healthy people across ages. Study-level points and caveats: Investigators treated diversity estimates from one million T cells as underestimates. No one knew whether donors had CMV, which possibly confounded expanded clonotype changes.

A remark on this clonotype: The antigen remains unidentified.

The CDR3 consists of 17 residues. The junction had 6 bases not matched to a gene; V was cut back by 4 bases and J by 5 bases. CDR1 and CDR2 from the germline V gene are MGHRA and YSYEKL. PCR was performed a second time for about 6 to 12 cycles using a sample-barcoded 5' primer and a J-beta primer mix. TCRdb fed the 5' RACE reads into MiXCR, producing one record per CDR3 protein. The sample comprises around 990,000 distinct CDR3 sequences, around 27% of which are singletons, and around 0.75% rests with the top ten. The same data also went into a second study, on T cells of mothers and their children. That work adds: Related mother-child pairs showed slightly higher but non-significant overlap than unrelated pairs.

This TCR was sampled from a girl aged 2 to 10 in good health. Specimen: blood. This chain links TRBV4-1 with TRBJ2-1, with 15 bases matching TRBD2. This chain's CDR3 is CASSPRTSGRVHNEQFF. CDR3 DNA: TGCGCCAGCAGCCCACGGACTAGCGGGAGGGTTCACAATGAGCAGTTCTTC.